This TCR beta chain derives from a study of cytomegalovirus exposure and HLA in healthy donors. The PCR made use of 60 Vbeta and 13 Jbeta primers. Sequencing was performed with immunoSEQ multiplex PCR; in TCRdb, only in-frame clones are kept and a portion is missing. Among fewer than 300,000 clones, 86% were seen once, and the ten largest hold around 3.7%. Germline V gene sequence: CDR1 SGHRS, CDR2 YFSETQ. This CDR3 has 15 amino acids. Trimming left V 4 bases short and J 4 bases short, with 15 bases between. This receptor was taken from a man aged 40-55 years in good health and CMV-seropositive. This chain uses TRBV5-1 with TRBJ2-1; tentative D call: TRBD2 (6 bases). The source material was PBMCs. The CDR3 loop reads CASSDGGAGYNEQFF. In nucleotides, the CDR3 is TGCGCCAGCAGCGATGGGGGAGCGGGTTACAATGAGCAGTTCTTC. Filled out from reference TRBV5-1 and TRBJ2-1, the complete variable domain reads KAGVTQTPRYLIKTRGQQVTLSCSPISGHRSVSWYQQTPGQGLQFLFEYFSETQRNKGNFPGRFSGRQFSNSRSEMNVSTLELGDSALYLCASSDGGAGYNEQFFGPGTRLTVL.